Below are 14 T cell receptor beta chains sequenced from a single sample in a study of blood T cell repertoires in COVID-19. Using immunoSEQ multiplex PCR, the repertoire was profiled, and TCRdb retains in-frame clones only, with some absent. The repertoire includes some 21,000 clones, 80% to 95% of them detected once, and 15% to 20% sits in the top ten. Source material: peripheral blood. Every receptor here comes from a human donor in a cohort sampled during active COVID-19.

The chain combines TRBV3-1 (or the pseudogene TRBV3-2) with TRBJ2-3; 12 bases are a match to TRBD1. The CDR3 has 16 residues. Germline V gene sequence: CDR1 LGHDT, CDR2 YNNKEL (reference sequence). Trimming removed 1 base from V and 9 bases from J; junction bases left unmatched: 8. The CDR3 coding sequence is TGTGCCAGCAGCCAAGTCCCGGGACAGGGGGCGGTAACGCAGTATTTT. Translated, it gives CASSQVPGQGAVTQYF.

The chain has TRBV29-1 and TRBJ2-3; 10 bases match TRBD2. V shed 1 base and J 2 bases; nucleotides not matched to a gene: 12. The germline V gene has CDR1 SQVTM and CDR2 ANQGSEA. The CDR3 is 18 residues long. The CDR3 DNA follows: TGCAGCGTTGAAGGGTTAGCGGGGGGACTACTTCCCACAGATACGCAGTATTTT. Protein: CSVEGLAGGLLPTDTQYF.

This chain joins TRBV11-2 and TRBJ1-4, with D tentatively TRBD1 (5 bases). The germline V gene encodes CDR1 SGHAT and CDR2 FQNNGV. There are 16 residues in the CDR3. V lost 1 base, J lost 2 bases, and 11 bases lay in between. DNA of the CDR3: TGTGCCAGCAGCTTAGGGTTTCGGGGGACTAATGAAAAACTGTTTTTT. It codes for CASSLGFRGTNEKLFF.

CDR3 sequence reads: CASSRVGTAYNSPLHF. The CDR3 DNA is TGTGCCAGCAGCAGGGTAGGGACAGCCTATAATTCACCCCTCCACTTT. The rearrangement links TRBV6-6 to TRBJ1-6, with 7 positions matching TRBD1. The CDR3 has 16 residues. Germline V lookup: CDR1 MNHNY, CDR2 SVGAGI (reference sequence). J gave up 2 bases and V 6 bases, and 7 bases lay outside the gene matches.

The chain carries TRBV7-7 and TRBJ2-5, with TRBD1 matching 7 bases. The CDR3 loop spans 13 amino acids. The V gene end was trimmed by 5 bases and the J gene end by 3 bases; junction bases not matched to a gene: 3. Germline V CDR1 and CDR2: SSHAT, FNYEAQ (reference sequence). CDR3 loop: CASSDGTEETQYF. CDR3 bases: TGTGCCAGCAGCGACGGGACAGAAGAGACCCAGTACTTC.

This chain joins TRBV12-3 or TRBV12-4 and TRBJ2-5, with 7 positions matching TRBD1. V lost 3 bases, J lost 5 bases, and 3 bases stayed unmatched. The CDR3 is 13 residues long. The CDR3 nucleotides read TGTGCCAGCAGTTTCAAAGGGGGCGAGACCCAGTACTTC. It encodes CASSFKGGETQYF.

The V and J genes are TRBV3-1 (or the pseudogene TRBV3-2) and TRBJ2-3, with 8 positions matching TRBD2. The V segment lost 4 bases and the J segment 4 bases; nucleotides outside the gene matches: 10. Germline V gene lookup returns CDR1 LGHDT and CDR2 YNNKEL (reference sequence). The length of the CDR3 is 16 residues. CDR3 in amino acids: CASSLRGGRRSDTQYF. In DNA, the CDR3 is TGTGCCAGCAGCCTCCGGGGGGGCCGGAGGTCAGATACGCAGTATTTT.

The chain couples TRBV7-2 to TRBJ2-5, with TRBD2 matching 8 bases. The J segment lost 6 bases and the V segment lost 0 bases, leaving 6 bases of the junction unmatched. The CDR3 length is 15 residues. Looked up from germline, CDR1 is SGHTA and CDR2 is FQGNSA. CDR3 DNA: TGTGCCAGCAGCTTAGCAAGCGGGGGTACGAAGACCCAGTACTTC. It specifies CASSLASGGTKTQYF.

This clone was observed a handful of times. V is TRBV7-2 and J is TRBJ1-6, with 7 bases identical to TRBD1. V gave up 4 bases and J gave up 11 bases; unmatched junction bases: 8. The CDR3 spans 14 residues. Germline CDR1 and CDR2: SGHTA and FQGNSA. The DNA of the CDR3 is TGTGCCAGCAGCTCAGGGGGGCCGAGTACACCCCTCCACTTT. Amino acid sequence: CASSSGGPSTPLHF.

CDR3 DNA: TGTGCCATCAGTGAGTCTGGGACAGCGAACACTGAAGCTTTCTTT. This translates into CAISESGTANTEAFF. The rearrangement links TRBV10-3 to TRBJ1-1; 7 bases fit TRBD1. The V gene end was trimmed by 0 bases and the J gene end by 1 base; junction bases not matched to a gene: 2. CDR3 length equals 15 residues. Germline lookup yields CDR1 ENHRY and CDR2 SYGVKD.

This clone was counted once. The chain combines TRBV9 with TRBJ1-6; 12 bases align to TRBD1. Germline V gives CDR1 SGDLS, CDR2 YYNGEE. This CDR3 has 17 residues. V trimming: 5 bases; J trimming: 7 bases; junction bases outside the gene matches: 10. The CDR3 reads CASRYRDRGHFNSPLHF. The CDR3 DNA sequence: TGTGCCAGCAGATACCGGGACAGGGGGCATTTCAATTCACCCCTCCACTTT.

This chain links TRBV7-8 with TRBJ2-5; unclear D gene. V lost 3 bases and J lost 2, with 13 bases in between. Germline-derived CDR1 and CDR2 are SGHVS and FQNEAQ. The CDR3 spans 15 residues. CDR3 region: CASSFAHSPQETQYF. In DNA, the CDR3 is TGTGCCAGCAGCTTTGCCCACTCACCGCAAGAGACCCAGTACTTC.

The chain is built from TRBV5-4 and TRBJ1-1; D might be TRBD1 (6 bases). This CDR3 has 14 residues. Trimming cost V 4 bases and J 1 base, with 11 bases left between them. Germline values: CDR1 SGHNT, CDR2 YYREEE (reference sequence). This CDR3 is CASSRPGANTEAFF. DNA for the CDR3: TGTGCCAGCAGCCGACCAGGGGCGAACACTGAAGCTTTCTTT.

The CDR3 DNA is TGTGCCAGCAACAGGGACAGGGCGGGTGGCTACACCTTC. Translating gives CASNRDRAGGYTF. The chain joins TRBV7-2 to TRBJ1-2; the match to TRBD1 covers 9 bases. Germline loops: CDR1 SGHTA, CDR2 FQGNSA. V trimming: 7 bases; J trimming: 7 bases; junction bases outside the gene matches: 7. The CDR3 covers 13 residues.